The 30 T cell receptor beta chains presented below share a single source sample, sequenced in a study of T cell changes during pregnancy in multiple sclerosis. Sequencing was performed with immunoSEQ multiplex PCR; in TCRdb, only in-frame clones are kept and a portion is missing. The sample holds roughly 40,000 clones, more than 85% seen once. The sample was CD4+ T cells from peripheral blood mononuclear cells, taken in the second trimester of pregnancy. These receptor sequences come from a female donor in good health, enrolled as a control in a pregnancy study.

This chain connects TRBV14 to TRBJ2-7; perhaps TRBD1 as D (5 bases). Trimming pared 2 bases from V and 6 bases from J, leaving 11 bases between. Germline V gene data show CDR1 as SGHDN and CDR2 as FVKESK. The CDR3 length is 13 residues. CDR3 loop: CASSQNRLSEQYF. CDR3 nucleotide sequence: TGTGCCAGCAGCCAAAACAGGCTCAGCGAGCAGTACTTC. Variable domain in full (rest from reference TRBV14 and TRBJ2-7): EAGVTQFPSHSVIEKGQTVTLRCDPISGHDNLYWYRRVMGKEIKFLLHFVKESKQDESGMPNNRFLAERTGGTYSTLKVQPAELEDSGVYFCASSQNRLSEQYFGPGTRLTVT.

The chain links TRBV28 to TRBJ2-2, with a weak D call TRBD1 (6 bases). Germline CDR1 is MDHEN and CDR2 is SYDVKM. V lost 6 bases, J lost 3 bases, and 11 bases lay in between. The CDR3 loop spans 14 amino acids. In nucleotides, the CDR3 is TGTGCCAGCAGACCGGGGACATACACCGGGGAGCTGTTTTTT. It translates to CASRPGTYTGELFF.

This rearrangement joins TRBV7-2 to TRBJ1-2; the D gene is possibly TRBD1 (5 bases). The CDR3 contains 13 residues. Germline V gene sequence: CDR1 SGHTA, CDR2 FQGNSA. V was shortened by 3 bases and J by 4 bases, with 9 bases between the two germline ends. The CDR3 region has the DNA TGTGCCAGCAGCTTGGGAGGGACCTATGGCTACACCTTC. Translated: CASSLGGTYGYTF.

This chain joins TRBV30 and TRBJ2-5; 7 bases match TRBD1. The V segment lost 2 bases and the J segment 11 bases; nucleotides outside the gene matches: 5. CDR1 is GTSNPN, CDR2 SVGIG, per germline (reference sequence). The CDR3 loop spans 11 amino acids. In DNA, the CDR3 is TGTGCCTGGAGTACGGGACAGTCGCAGTACTTC. Its translation is CAWSTGQSQYF.

This chain links TRBV4-1 with TRBJ1-5, with 10 bases that match TRBD1. The length of the CDR3 is 14 residues. Losses at the gene ends were 5 bases for V and 5 bases for J; bases not matched to a gene: 3. Germline CDR1 and CDR2: MGHRA and YSYEKL. The CDR3 spells CASSATGGDQPQHF. CDR3 DNA sequence: TGCGCCAGCAGCGCGACAGGGGGCGATCAGCCCCAGCATTTT.

Only one count was recorded for this clone. The chain uses TRBV18 and TRBJ2-7, with a tentative D call TRBD1 (5 bases). The CDR3 extends over 12 amino acids. Trimming stripped 1 base from V and 6 bases from J, with 7 bases between. Germline V gives CDR1 KGHSH, CDR2 LQKENI. This chain's CDR3 is CASSPLQGEQYF. Written as DNA, the CDR3 is TGTGCCAGCTCACCACTTCAGGGCGAGCAGTACTTC.

V gene TRBV2 combines with J gene TRBJ2-7, with D tentatively TRBD2 (6 bases). The germline V and J ends were trimmed by 8 bases and 1 base, with 21 bases remaining between them. Germline values: CDR1 SNHLY, CDR2 FYNNEI. The CDR3 extends over 16 amino acids. The DNA for the CDR3 is TGTGCCAGCGAGGAATGGCGGGGCCGATTTTCCTACGAGCAGTACTTC. Protein product: CASEEWRGRFSYEQYF.

V usage is TRBV4-2 and J usage is TRBJ2-5, with 11 bases fitting TRBD2. CDR3 size: 16 residues. Germline V gene sequence: CDR1 LGHNA, CDR2 YNFKEQ. Germline trimming cut 0 bases from V and 2 bases from J; bases unmatched to any gene: 2. The CDR3 DNA is TGTGCCAGCAGCCAAGAAGGGACTAGCGGACAAGAGACCCAGTACTTC. This translates into CASSQEGTSGQETQYF.

The rearrangement uses TRBV5-1 and TRBJ2-3; 11 bases are shared with TRBD1. CDR3 length equals 16 residues. J lost 2 bases, V lost 3 bases, and 5 bases had no gene match. CDR1 is SGHRS, CDR2 YFSETQ, per germline. The DNA for the CDR3 is TGCGCCAGCAGCTCCGGACAGGGGGCCAACACAGATACGCAGTATTTT. Its translation is CASSSGQGANTDTQYF.

This chain connects TRBV28 to TRBJ2-1; a possible D gene is TRBD2 (5 bases). V was clipped by 9 bases and J by 7 bases, with 19 bases between them. CDR3 size: 14 residues. Germline V CDR1 and CDR2: MDHEN, SYDVKM. In nucleotides, the CDR3 is TGTGCCAGGGAGCCGGAGAGGGTGGAAAATGAGCAGTTCTTC. Its protein product is CAREPERVENEQFF.

CDR3 nucleotide sequence: TGTGCCAGCAGCTCTATGAGAGCGGGGGGGCGTGATACGCAGTATTTT. Residues: CASSSMRAGGRDTQYF. The rearrangement uses TRBV7-9 and TRBJ2-3; the match to TRBD2 covers 10 bases. The CDR3 is 16 residues long. V was pared by 4 bases and J by 6 bases, with 10 bases of the junction left unmatched. In germline, CDR1 is SEHNR, CDR2 FQNEAQ (reference sequence). The variable domain in full, with the rest retrieved from reference TRBV7-9 and TRBJ2-3, is DTGVSQNPRHKITKRGQNVTFRCDPISEHNRLYWYRQTLGQGPEFLTYFQNEAQLEKSRLLSDRFSAERPKGSFSTLEIQRTEQGDSAMYLCASSSMRAGGRDTQYFGPGTRLTVL.

The rearrangement uses TRBV6-5 and TRBJ2-1; a possible D gene is TRBD2 (6 bases). V was clipped by 5 bases and J by 7 bases, with 18 bases between them. CDR3 length equals 15 residues. Germline V gene data show CDR1 as MNHEY and CDR2 as SVGAGI. The CDR3 nucleotides read TGTGCCAGCAGTCTGCTAGCGTCGGGGAAGAATGAGCAGTTCTTC. It yields the protein CASSLLASGKNEQFF.

The J gene is TRBJ2-7, the V gene TRBV4-1; D perhaps matches TRBD1 (5 bases). Deletions cut 0 bases from V and 0 bases from J, with 9 bases between. Germline V CDR1 and CDR2: MGHRA, YSYEKL. The CDR3 spans 15 residues. The CDR3 region is CASSQEQASSYEQYF. CDR3 DNA: TGCGCCAGCAGCCAAGAACAGGCGTCCTCCTACGAGCAGTACTTC.

The rearrangement links TRBV11-2 to TRBJ2-7, with D perhaps matching TRBD2 (6 bases). The V gene lost 0 bases and the J gene lost 4 bases, with 19 bases spanning the gap. The length of the CDR3 is 17 residues. Germline-derived CDR1 and CDR2 are SGHAT and FQNNGV. The CDR3 DNA follows: TGTGCCAGCAGCTTAGATTCTCGGTGGGAACGGGGGTACGAGCAGTACTTC. As protein: CASSLDSRWERGYEQYF.

The chain combines TRBV30 with TRBJ1-4, with 12 bases aligning to TRBD1. V lost 3 bases to trimming and J lost 7 bases; unmatched junction nucleotides: 12. The CDR3 length is 17 residues. The V gene's germline CDR1 is GTSNPN and CDR2 SVGIG (reference sequence). The CDR3 DNA sequence: TGTGCCTGGAGGTCTGGGACAGGGGGCGGGTTAGGTGAAAAACTGTTTTTT. It specifies CAWRSGTGGGLGEKLFF.

The rearrangement uses TRBV5-1 and TRBJ2-1; 12 bases line up with TRBD2. V lost 4 bases and J lost 0; bases outside the gene matches: 11. CDR1 SGHRS and CDR2 YFSETQ come from the germline V gene. The CDR3 loop spans 19 amino acids. CDR3 in amino acids: CASSPGLAGTRSSYNEQFF. For the CDR3, the DNA is TGCGCCAGCAGCCCCGGACTAGCGGGGACCCGGAGCTCCTACAATGAGCAGTTCTTC.

Only a few counts were recorded for this clone. The junction differs from germline at one of its ends, possibly a read error. This chain links TRBV18 with TRBJ2-7; a weak D match, TRBD2 (6 bases). The CDR3 is 14 residues long. The germline CDR1 and CDR2 sequences are KGHSH and LQKENI. The DNA of the CDR3 is TGTGCCAGCTCACCTTCGGGGGAAGTGACCCTTACAAACTTC. Protein: CASSPSGEVTLTNF.

The chain employs TRBV10-3 and TRBJ2-7, with D tentatively TRBD1 (6 bases). The CDR3 spans 15 residues. Trimming took off 4 bases at V and 0 bases at J, with 13 bases between the two ends. The V gene's germline CDR1 is ENHRY and CDR2 SYGVKD. CDR3 loop: CAISALRGSSYEQYF. The DNA of the CDR3 is TGTGCCATCAGTGCGTTGAGGGGGAGCTCCTACGAGCAGTACTTC.

The rearrangement uses TRBV19 and TRBJ2-5; 9 bases match TRBD1. The CDR3 has 15 residues. CDR1 is LNHDA, CDR2 SQIVND, per germline (reference sequence). J was trimmed by 0 bases and V by 3 bases; bases with no gene match: 2. CDR3 sequence reads: CASSMGDRDQETQYF. The CDR3 DNA sequence: TGTGCCAGTAGTATGGGGGACAGGGACCAAGAGACCCAGTACTTC.

The J gene is TRBJ2-1, the V gene TRBV7-3; D unclear. V lost 5 bases and J 10 bases, leaving 18 bases between the germline ends. From germline, CDR1 is SGHTA and CDR2 FQGTGA. CDR3 size: 14 residues. CDR3 loop: CASSPSSGVREQFF. CDR3 coding DNA: TGTGCCAGCAGCCCCTCTTCCGGAGTGAGGGAGCAGTTCTTC.

This chain links TRBV27 with TRBJ1-6; the D gene is possibly TRBD1 (5 bases). Looked up from germline, CDR1 is MNHEY and CDR2 is SMNVEV (reference sequence). Trimming left V 7 bases short and J 4 bases short, with 20 bases between. CDR3 length: 17 amino acids. CDR3 sequence reads: CASKSRMGRGYNSPLHF. In DNA form, the CDR3 reads TGTGCCAGCAAATCGCGGATGGGTCGGGGGTATAATTCACCCCTCCACTTT.

This chain joins TRBV10-3 and TRBJ1-4, with D possibly TRBD1 on 6 matching bases. Trimming took off 10 bases at V and 8 bases at J, with 23 bases between the two ends. This CDR3 contains 15 residues. CDR1 is ENHRY, CDR2 SYGVKD, per germline. The CDR3 loop reads CASRDPGALVEKLFF. DNA of the CDR3: TGTGCCAGCCGGGACCCAGGGGCTTTGGTAGAAAAACTGTTTTTT.

The chain couples TRBV4-2 to TRBJ2-7; 11 nucleotides agree with TRBD2. The CDR3 runs to 19 residues. The trim removed 1 base at V and 0 bases at J, leaving 11 bases unmatched. CDR1 and CDR2 (germline): LGHNA, YNFKEQ. The CDR3 loop is CASSQAVLAGGLDSYEQYF. CDR3 nucleotide sequence: TGTGCCAGCAGCCAAGCGGTGCTAGCGGGAGGTTTAGACTCCTACGAGCAGTACTTC.

The V gene is TRBV5-5, the J gene TRBJ1-1; 10 bases align to TRBD1. V lost 4 bases to trimming and J lost 5 bases; unmatched junction nucleotides: 8. The CDR3 covers 15 residues. CDR1 and CDR2 from the germline V gene are SGHKS and YYEKEE (reference sequence). CDR3 in DNA: TGTGCCAGCAGCCTGGGACAGGGGATGGGAACTGAAGCTTTCTTT. Its protein is CASSLGQGMGTEAFF. Together with reference TRBV5-5 and TRBJ1-1, the CDR3 gives the full variable domain: DAGVTQSPTHLIKTRGQQVTLRCSPISGHKSVSWYQQVLGQGPQFIFQYYEKEERGRGNFPDRFSARQFPNYSSELNVNALLLGDSALYLCASSLGQGMGTEAFFGQGTRLTVV.

J is TRBJ2-7 and V is TRBV7-2; TRBD1 agrees at 8 bases. The CDR3 is 17 amino acids. The ends lost 5 bases at V and 7 bases at J; junction bases unmatched: 19. Germline V lookup: CDR1 SGHTA, CDR2 FQGNSA. The CDR3 bases are TGTGCCAGCAGCCTGACAAGCACCGGGACAGGAGGCGGGGAGCAGTACTTC. Translated: CASSLTSTGTGGGEQYF.

CDR3 sequence (DNA): TGCAGCGCCGGGACACGAGCTAATGAAAAACTGTTTTTT. Translation gives CSAGTRANEKLFF. The chain joins TRBV29-1 to TRBJ1-4; tentatively, D is TRBD1 (6 bases). The V and J ends lost 7 bases and 3 bases respectively, with 12 bases between them. The V gene's germline CDR1 is SQVTM and CDR2 ANQGSEA. This CDR3 has 13 amino acids.

This chain connects TRBV4-3 to TRBJ1-3; 8 nucleotides line up with TRBD1. This CDR3 contains 16 residues. Germline V lookup: CDR1 LGHNA, CDR2 YSLEER. After removal of 0 bases from V and 4 bases from J, the junction contained 5 bases not matched to a gene. The CDR3 coding sequence is TGCGCCAGCAGCCAAGATTACAGGGGGAGGGGAAACACCATATATTTT. This gives the protein CASSQDYRGRGNTIYF.

The chain recombines TRBV5-1 with TRBJ1-5, with TRBD1 as a possible D gene (5 bases). V dropped 4 bases and J dropped 3 bases, with 14 bases sitting between them. The CDR3 is made up of 15 amino acids. Per the germline V gene, CDR1 is SGHRS and CDR2 is YFSETQ. The CDR3 DNA reads TGCGCCAGCAGCGAGGATGGGGCCCTCAATCAGCCCCAGCATTTT. Protein product: CASSEDGALNQPQHF. Based on the CDR3 plus reference TRBV5-1 and TRBJ1-5, the full variable domain is KAGVTQTPRYLIKTRGQQVTLSCSPISGHRSVSWYQQTPGQGLQFLFEYFSETQRNKGNFPGRFSGRQFSNSRSEMNVSTLELGDSALYLCASSEDGALNQPQHFGDGTRLSIL.

The genes are TRBV7-9 and TRBJ2-1, with 7 bases aligning to TRBD1. Germline CDR1 SEHNR, CDR2 FQNEAQ (reference sequence). This CDR3 comprises 14 residues. V shed 5 bases, J shed 10 bases, and the junction held 11 bases outside the gene matches. CDR3 loop: CASSTYRGRAEQFF. The CDR3 coding sequence is TGTGCCAGCAGCACATACAGGGGTAGGGCCGAGCAGTTCTTC.

This clone has more than one count but fewer than ten. The chain has TRBV19 and TRBJ2-7; D may be TRBD1 (5 bases). The V gene's germline CDR1 is LNHDA and CDR2 SQIVND (reference sequence). CDR3 length: 14 amino acids. V lost 7 bases and J lost 0, with 13 bases in between. In DNA, the CDR3 is TGTGCCAGTACTCGGACATTCCGCTCCTACGAGCAGTACTTC. Translated, it gives CASTRTFRSYEQYF.